One and the same sample provided the 12 T cell receptor beta chains below, sequenced in a study of blood T cell repertoires in COVID-19. The table came from immunoSEQ multiplex PCR; TCRdb's copy has only in-frame clones and leaves some out. The repertoire includes approximately 220,000 clones, 65% to 90% of them detected once, and 4.4% sits in the top ten. Material: peripheral blood. These receptors were collected from a man between 45 and 60 years old with acute or convalescent COVID-19.

The chain is built from TRBV18 and TRBJ2-7; the match to TRBD1 covers 7 bases. Losses at the gene ends were 2 bases for V and 2 bases for J; bases not matched to a gene: 3. CDR1 and CDR2 from the germline V gene are KGHSH and LQKENI. CDR3 size: 14 residues. CDR3 amino acids: CASSPGQGAYEQYF. CDR3 sequence (DNA): TGTGCCAGCTCACCAGGGCAGGGGGCCTACGAGCAGTACTTC. The whole variable domain, remainder taken from reference TRBV18 and TRBJ2-7, is NAGVMQNPRHLVRRRGQEARLRCSPMKGHSHVYWYRQLPEEGLKFMVYLQKENIIDESGMPKERFSAEFPKEGPSILRIQQVVRGDSAAYFCASSPGQGAYEQYFGPGTRLTVT.

The rearrangement joins TRBV5-1 to TRBJ2-7; TRBD1 matches at 7 bases. The CDR3 runs to 16 residues. With V trimmed by 0 bases and J by 2 bases, 8 bases remained unmatched. In germline, CDR1 is SGHRS, CDR2 YFSETQ. The CDR3 is CASSLGSGTVTYEQYF. The CDR3 nucleotides are TGCGCCAGCAGCTTGGGGTCCGGGACAGTTACCTACGAGCAGTACTTC.

CDR3 region: CASRSRQLRTEAFF. CDR3 sequence (DNA): TGTGCCAGCAGATCAAGACAGTTAAGGACTGAAGCTTTCTTT. V usage is TRBV2 and J usage is TRBJ1-1, with a tentative D call TRBD1 (5 bases). The CDR3 has 14 residues. Germline CDR1 reads SNHLY; CDR2 reads FYNNEI. V was pared by 6 bases and J by 5 bases, with 16 bases between.

V usage is TRBV6-5 and J usage is TRBJ2-4; tentative D call: TRBD2 (6 bases). The CDR3 loop spans 15 amino acids. The V end was cut by 8 bases, the J end by 4 bases, with 18 bases between. Per the germline V gene, CDR1 is MNHEY and CDR2 is SVGAGI. The DNA for the CDR3 is TGTGCCAGCTTACCGGGAGAGGGGCTTAAAAACATTCAGTACTTC. Encoded protein: CASLPGEGLKNIQYF.

The chain recombines TRBV25-1 with TRBJ1-1; 8 bases align to TRBD1. The CDR3 runs to 13 residues. With V trimmed by 11 bases and J by 4 bases, 9 bases remained unmatched. Germline V gives CDR1 MGHDK, CDR2 SYGVNS. CDR3 protein: CAAKTGAGTEAFF. CDR3 nucleotide sequence: TGTGCCGCAAAGACAGGGGCTGGCACTGAAGCTTTCTTT.

CDR3 DNA sequence: TGTGCCAGCAGCTTAGGGCGTTCCCCTATGAACACTGAAGCTTTCTTT. It codes for CASSLGRSPMNTEAFF. V usage is TRBV13 and J usage is TRBJ1-1; unclear D gene. The ends were cut back, 0 bases at V and 0 bases at J, with 11 bases in the middle. There are 16 residues in the CDR3. In germline, CDR1 is PRHDT, CDR2 FYEKMQ (reference sequence).

J is TRBJ2-1 and V is TRBV7-9, with unresolved D. Germline values: CDR1 SEHNR, CDR2 FQNEAQ (reference sequence). Deletions cut 8 bases from V and 6 bases from J, with 20 bases between. There are 15 residues in the CDR3. The CDR3 nucleotides read TGTGCCAGCGATGTTTGGATCTCGACTGGCAATGAGCAGTTCTTC. Amino acid sequence: CASDVWISTGNEQFF.

The chain carries TRBV28 and TRBJ1-2, with TRBD1 as a possible D gene (5 bases). The V end lost 7 bases, the J end lost 7 bases, and 10 bases lay between the germline ends. The germline V gene has CDR1 MDHEN and CDR2 SYDVKM. This CDR3 spans 11 amino acids. The CDR3 bases are TGTGCCAGCACTGGGGCATTTGGCTACACCTTC. As protein: CASTGAFGYTF.

The rearrangement links TRBV2 to TRBJ2-7, with D perhaps TRBD2 (5 bases). The germline CDR1 and CDR2 sequences are SNHLY and FYNNEI. The V end lost 8 bases, the J end lost 6 bases, and 11 bases lay between the germline ends. The CDR3 is 11 residues long. The DNA for the CDR3 is TGTGCCAGCCGGCTCGAGGGCGAGCAGTACTTC. It encodes CASRLEGEQYF.

The V call is TRBV12-3 or TRBV12-4, the J call TRBJ2-2; 8 bases map to TRBD2. V shed 7 bases and J 7 bases; nucleotides not matched to a gene: 5. The CDR3 is 13 residues long. CDR3 nucleotides: TGTGCCAGCAAGCTTGCGGGAGGCGGGGAGCTGTTTTTT. Protein sequence: CASKLAGGGELFF.

CDR3 nucleotides: TGTGCCAGCAGTCAACTAAGGGGGTCTGGAAACACCATATATTTT. Its protein is CASSQLRGSGNTIYF. The V gene is TRBV27, the J gene TRBJ1-3; the D gene is possibly TRBD1 (6 bases). The ends were cut back, 5 bases at V and 1 base at J, with 12 bases in the middle. Germline V lookup: CDR1 MNHEY, CDR2 SMNVEV (reference sequence). The CDR3 has 15 amino acids.

V and J are TRBV2 and TRBJ2-3, with 10 bases identical to TRBD2. CDR3 length: 13 amino acids. CDR1 SNHLY and CDR2 FYNNEI come from the germline V gene. V shed 6 bases and J 4 bases; nucleotides not matched to a gene: 1. DNA for the CDR3: TGTGCCAGCAGGGGGACTAGCGCAGATACGCAGTATTTT. Residues: CASRGTSADTQYF.